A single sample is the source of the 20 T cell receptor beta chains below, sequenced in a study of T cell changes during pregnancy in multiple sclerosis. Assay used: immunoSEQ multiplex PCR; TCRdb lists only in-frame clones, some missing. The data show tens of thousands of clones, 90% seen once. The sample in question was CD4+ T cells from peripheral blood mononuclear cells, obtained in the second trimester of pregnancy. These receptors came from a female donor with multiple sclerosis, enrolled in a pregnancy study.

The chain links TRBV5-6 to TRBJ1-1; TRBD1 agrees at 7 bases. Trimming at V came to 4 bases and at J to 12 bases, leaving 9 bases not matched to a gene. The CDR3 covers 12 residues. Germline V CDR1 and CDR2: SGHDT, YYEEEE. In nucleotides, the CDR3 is TGTGCCAGCAGCCCGAGACAGGGAAGTCCTTTCTTT. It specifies CASSPRQGSPFF.

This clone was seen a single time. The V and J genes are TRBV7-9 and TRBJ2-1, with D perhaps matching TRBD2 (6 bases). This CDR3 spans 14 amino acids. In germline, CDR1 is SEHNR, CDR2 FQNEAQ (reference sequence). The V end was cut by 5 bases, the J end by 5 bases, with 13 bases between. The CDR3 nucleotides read TGTGCCAGCAGCCATAGACTAGATAACAATGAGCAGTTCTTC. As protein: CASSHRLDNNEQFF.

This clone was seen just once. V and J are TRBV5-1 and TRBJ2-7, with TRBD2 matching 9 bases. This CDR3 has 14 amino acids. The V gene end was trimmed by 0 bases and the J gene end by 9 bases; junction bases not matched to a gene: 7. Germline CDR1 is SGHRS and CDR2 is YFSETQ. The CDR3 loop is CASSLGLAGPLQYF. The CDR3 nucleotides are TGCGCCAGCAGCTTGGGTCTAGCGGGACCCCTGCAGTACTTC.

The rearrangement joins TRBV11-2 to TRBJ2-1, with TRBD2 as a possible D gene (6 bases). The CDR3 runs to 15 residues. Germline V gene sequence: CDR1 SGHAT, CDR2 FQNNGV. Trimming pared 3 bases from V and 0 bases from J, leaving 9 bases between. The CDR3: CASSFLATSYNEQFF. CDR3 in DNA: TGTGCCAGCAGCTTTCTAGCGACCTCCTACAATGAGCAGTTCTTC. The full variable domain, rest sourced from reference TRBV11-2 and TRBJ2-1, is EAGVAQSPRYKIIEKRQSVAFWCNPISGHATLYWYQQILGQGPKLLIQFQNNGVVDDSQLPKDRFSAERLKGVDSTLKIQPAKLEDSAVYLCASSFLATSYNEQFFGPGTRLTVL.

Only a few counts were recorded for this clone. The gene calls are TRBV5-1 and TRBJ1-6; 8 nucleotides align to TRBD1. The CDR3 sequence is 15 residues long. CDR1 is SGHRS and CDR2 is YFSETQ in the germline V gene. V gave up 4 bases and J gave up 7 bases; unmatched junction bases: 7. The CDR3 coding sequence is TGCGCCAGCAGCCCCCAGGACAGGGCAAATTCACCCCTCCACTTT. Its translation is CASSPQDRANSPLHF.

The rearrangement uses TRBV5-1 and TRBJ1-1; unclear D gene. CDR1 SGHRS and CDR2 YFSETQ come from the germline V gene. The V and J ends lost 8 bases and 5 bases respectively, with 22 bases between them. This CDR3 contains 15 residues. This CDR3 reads CASATWAGGGTEAFF. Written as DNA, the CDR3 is TGCGCCAGTGCCACATGGGCGGGCGGAGGTACTGAAGCTTTCTTT.

This CDR3 reads CAIGARLDTEAFF. CDR3 sequence (DNA): TGTGCCATCGGGGCCCGGCTGGACACTGAAGCTTTCTTT. The J gene is TRBJ1-1, the V gene TRBV10-3, with D possibly TRBD1 on 5 matching bases. CDR1 is ENHRY, CDR2 SYGVKD, per germline. The length of the CDR3 is 13 residues. V dropped 8 bases and J dropped 3 bases, with 13 bases sitting between them.

The CDR3 reads CASSLEGAGRGAGELFF. CDR3 bases: TGTGCCAGCAGCTTAGAAGGGGCCGGGAGAGGCGCCGGGGAGCTGTTTTTT. The chain has TRBV11-3 and TRBJ2-2, with a tentative D call TRBD2 (6 bases). Per germline, CDR1 SGHNT and CDR2 YENEEA. This CDR3 contains 17 residues. Trimming stripped 0 bases from V and 6 bases from J, with 17 bases between.

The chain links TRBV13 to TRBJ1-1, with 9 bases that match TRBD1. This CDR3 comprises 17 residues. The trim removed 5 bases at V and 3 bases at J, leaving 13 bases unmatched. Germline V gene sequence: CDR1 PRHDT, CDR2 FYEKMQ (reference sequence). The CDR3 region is CASSRRYRGRLDTEAFF. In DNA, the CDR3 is TGTGCCAGCAGCAGGAGATACAGGGGGCGCTTGGACACTGAAGCTTTCTTT.

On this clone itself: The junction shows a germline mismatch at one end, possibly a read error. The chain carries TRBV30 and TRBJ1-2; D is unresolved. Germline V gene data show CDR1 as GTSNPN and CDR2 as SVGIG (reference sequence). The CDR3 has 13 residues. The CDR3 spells CAWNRLLQPGVHF. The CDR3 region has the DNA TGTGCCTGGAACCGCCTCCTACAACCGGGAGTCCACTTC. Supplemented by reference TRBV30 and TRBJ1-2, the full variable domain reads SQTIHQWPATLVQPVGSPLSLECTVEGTSNPNLYWYRQAAGRGLQLLFYSVGIGQISSEVPQNLSASRPQDRQFILSSKKLLLSDSGFYLCAWNRLLQPGVHFGSGTRLTVV.

CDR3 in DNA: TGTGCCAGCAGTGACTATTCCTCGGCGGGTGGCTACACCTTC. This translates into CASSDYSSAGGYTF. The rearrangement links TRBV6-4 to TRBJ1-2; D call uncertain. The CDR3 extends over 14 amino acids. Trimming stripped 1 base from V and 7 bases from J, with 13 bases between. Looked up from germline, CDR1 is MRHNA and CDR2 is SNTAGT.

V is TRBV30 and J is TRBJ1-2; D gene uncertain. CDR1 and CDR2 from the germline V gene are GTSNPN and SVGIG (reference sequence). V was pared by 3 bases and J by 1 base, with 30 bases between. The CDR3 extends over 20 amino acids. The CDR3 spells CAWRGGRAVSNTTLNYGYTF. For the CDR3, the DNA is TGTGCCTGGAGAGGAGGTCGGGCAGTATCGAATACAACCCTTAACTATGGCTACACCTTC.

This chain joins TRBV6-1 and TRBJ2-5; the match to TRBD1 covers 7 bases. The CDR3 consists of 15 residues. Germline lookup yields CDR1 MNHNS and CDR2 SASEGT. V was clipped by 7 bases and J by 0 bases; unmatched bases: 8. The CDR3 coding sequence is TGTGCCAGCACTTGGACAGGAACGTACCAAGAGACCCAGTACTTC. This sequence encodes CASTWTGTYQETQYF.

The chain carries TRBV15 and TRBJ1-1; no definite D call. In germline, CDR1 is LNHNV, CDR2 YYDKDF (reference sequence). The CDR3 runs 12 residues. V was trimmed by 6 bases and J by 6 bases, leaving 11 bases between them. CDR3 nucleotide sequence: TGTGCCACCAGAGGCGGGTCCCCTGAAGCTTTCTTT. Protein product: CATRGGSPEAFF.

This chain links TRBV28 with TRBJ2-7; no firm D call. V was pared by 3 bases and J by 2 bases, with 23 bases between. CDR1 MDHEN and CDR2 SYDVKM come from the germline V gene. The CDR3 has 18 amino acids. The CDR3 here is CASSFFGFNLAVPYEQYF. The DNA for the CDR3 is TGTGCCAGCAGTTTCTTCGGTTTCAATTTGGCGGTACCCTACGAGCAGTACTTC. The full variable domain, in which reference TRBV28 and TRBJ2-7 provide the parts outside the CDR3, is DVKVTQSSRYLVKRTGEKVFLECVQDMDHENMFWYRQDPGLGLRLIYFSYDVKMKEKGDIPEGYSVSREKKERFSLILESASTNQTSMYLCASSFFGFNLAVPYEQYFGPGTRLTVT.

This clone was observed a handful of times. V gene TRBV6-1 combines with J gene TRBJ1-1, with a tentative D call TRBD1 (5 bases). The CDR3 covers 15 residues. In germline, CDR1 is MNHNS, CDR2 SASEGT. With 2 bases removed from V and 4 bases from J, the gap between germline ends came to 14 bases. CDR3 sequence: CASSEFFGGITEAFF. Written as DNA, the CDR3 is TGTGCCAGCAGTGAATTTTTCGGGGGAATCACTGAAGCTTTCTTT.

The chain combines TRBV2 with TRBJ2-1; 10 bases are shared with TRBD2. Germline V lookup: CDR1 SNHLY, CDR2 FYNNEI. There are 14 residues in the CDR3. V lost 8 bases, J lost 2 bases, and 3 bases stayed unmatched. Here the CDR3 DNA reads TGTGCCAGCGCCGGGACTAGCGCCTACAATGAGCAGTTCTTC. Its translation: CASAGTSAYNEQFF.

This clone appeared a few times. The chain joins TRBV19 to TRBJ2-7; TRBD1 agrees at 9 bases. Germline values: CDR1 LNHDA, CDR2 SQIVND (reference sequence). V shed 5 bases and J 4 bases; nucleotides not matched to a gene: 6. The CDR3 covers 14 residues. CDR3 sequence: CASSDGTGTYEQYF. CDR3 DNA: TGTGCCAGTAGTGACGGGACAGGGACTTACGAGCAGTACTTC.

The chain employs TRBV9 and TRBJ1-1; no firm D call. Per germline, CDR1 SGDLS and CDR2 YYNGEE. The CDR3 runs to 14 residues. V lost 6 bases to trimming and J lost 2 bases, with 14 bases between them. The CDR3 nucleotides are TGTGCCAGCACGCCCCCGGGGTCAAACACTGAAGCTTTCTTT. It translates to CASTPPGSNTEAFF. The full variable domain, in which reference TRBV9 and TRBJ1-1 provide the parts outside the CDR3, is DSGVTQTPKHLITATGQRVTLRCSPRSGDLSVYWYQQSLDQGLQFLIQYYNGEERAKGNILERFSAQQFPDLHSELNLSSLELGDSALYFCASTPPGSNTEAFFGQGTRLTVV.

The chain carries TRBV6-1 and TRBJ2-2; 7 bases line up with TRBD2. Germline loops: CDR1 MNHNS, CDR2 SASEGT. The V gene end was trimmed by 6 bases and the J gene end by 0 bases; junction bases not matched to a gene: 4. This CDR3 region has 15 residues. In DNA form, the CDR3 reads TGTGCCAGCAGGGGCGGGAGTGCGAACACCGGGGAGCTGTTTTTT. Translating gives CASRGGSANTGELFF.